Listed below are T cell receptor beta chains from one sample, sequenced in a study of beta chain features in type 1 diabetes. The assay was immunoSEQ multiplex PCR, and TCRdb's table has in-frame clones only and misses some. The sample has 450,000 to 550,000 clones, around 28% seen once; the top ten hold 0.05% to 0.065%. Sequencing was done on a sample of naive CD4+ T cells from blood. The receptors stem from a man younger than 30 in good health. Both conserved end residues are part of each CDR3. Each record gives: clone size, V gene, D gene, J gene, CDR3 DNA, CDR3 protein. D genes are given only for firm matches. Not all rows give a size; the values are once, few, many and, for expanded clones, a class.

size: NA; V: TRBV6-5; D: NA; J: TRBJ2-5; DNA: TGTGCCAGCAGTTGGGAACCCCGTTTGGAGACCCAGTACTTC; CDR3: CASSWEPRLETQYF
size: NA; V: TRBV7-9; D: NA; J: TRBJ2-3; DNA: TGTGCCAGCAGCGTTACTCCTGCCGGTACGCAGTATTTT; CDR3: CASSVTPAGTQYF
size: NA; V: TRBV9; D: TRBD2; J: TRBJ2-7; DNA: TGTGCCAGCAGCCCAGGGACTAGCTCCTACGAGCAGTACTTC; CDR3: CASSPGTSSYEQYF
size: NA; V: TRBV15; D: NA; J: TRBJ2-2; DNA: TGTGCCACCAGTTCAGGGGACACCGGGGAGCTGTTTTTT; CDR3: CATSSGDTGELFF
size: NA; V: TRBV19; D: NA; J: TRBJ2-1; DNA: TGTGCCAGTAGTCGCGCTAAGCAGTTCTTC; CDR3: CASSRAKQFF
size: NA; V: TRBV2; D: NA; J: TRBJ2-3; DNA: TGTGCCAGCAGGACTAGTACAGATACGCAGTATTTT; CDR3: CASRTSTDTQYF
size: NA; V: TRBV9; D: TRBD1; J: TRBJ1-2; DNA: TGTGCCAGCAGCGCAGGGGGACATGGCTACACCTTC; CDR3: CASSAGGHGYTF
size: NA; V: TRBV7-2; D: TRBD2; J: TRBJ2-7; DNA: TGTGCCAGCAGCTTAGGGATTGGAGCGGGAGGCCTTTCCTACGAGCAGTACTTC; CDR3: CASSLGIGAGGLSYEQYF
size: NA; V: TRBV30; D: NA; J: TRBJ2-3; DNA: TGTGCCTGGAGGGGTAGAGCGTCGATAGGTACGCAGTATTTT; CDR3: CAWRGRASIGTQYF
size: few; V: TRBV27; D: TRBD2; J: TRBJ2-1; DNA: TGTGCCAGCAGTTCAATACTAGCGGGAGACTACAATGAGCAGTTCTTC; CDR3: CASSSILAGDYNEQFF
size: once; V: TRBV18; D: TRBD2; J: TRBJ2-3; DNA: TGTGCCAGCTCAGAGGGGCTAGCGGGAGCCACAGATACGCAGTATTTT; CDR3: CASSEGLAGATDTQYF
size: NA; V: TRBV9; D: NA; J: TRBJ2-2; DNA: TGTGCCAGCAGCGTAAAGAACACCGGGGAGCTGTTTTTT; CDR3: CASSVKNTGELFF
size: few; V: TRBV5-1; D: NA; J: TRBJ2-5; DNA: TGCGCCAGCAGCGAGGGACACTCCGGGGAGACCCAGTACTTC; CDR3: CASSEGHSGETQYF
size: NA; V: TRBV9; D: NA; J: TRBJ2-3; DNA: TGTGCCAGCAGCGCCACTGCTCTAGCGCGACGAACAGATACGCAGTATTTT; CDR3: CASSATALARRTDTQYF